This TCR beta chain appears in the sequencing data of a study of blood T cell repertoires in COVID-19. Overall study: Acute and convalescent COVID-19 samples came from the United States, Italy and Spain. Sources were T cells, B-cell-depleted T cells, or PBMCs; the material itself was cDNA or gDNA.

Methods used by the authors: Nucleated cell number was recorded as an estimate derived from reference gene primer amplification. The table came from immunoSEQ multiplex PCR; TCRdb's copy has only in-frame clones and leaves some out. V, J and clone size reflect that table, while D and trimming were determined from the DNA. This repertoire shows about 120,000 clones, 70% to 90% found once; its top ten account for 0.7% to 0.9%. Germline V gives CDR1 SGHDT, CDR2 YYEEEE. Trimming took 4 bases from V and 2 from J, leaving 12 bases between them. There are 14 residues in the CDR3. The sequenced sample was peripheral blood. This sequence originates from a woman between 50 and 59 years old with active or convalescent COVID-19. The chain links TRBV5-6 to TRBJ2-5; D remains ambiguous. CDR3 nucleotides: TGTGCCAGCAGCCCCCCTATAGCTCAAGAGACCCAGTACTTC. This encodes CASSPPIAQETQYF. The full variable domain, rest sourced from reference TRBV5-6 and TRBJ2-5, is DAGVTQSPTHLIKTRGQQVTLRCSPKSGHDTVSWYQQALGQGPQFIFQYYEEEERQRGNFPDRFSGHQFPNYSSELNVNALLLGDSALYLCASSPPIAQETQYFGPGTRLLVL.